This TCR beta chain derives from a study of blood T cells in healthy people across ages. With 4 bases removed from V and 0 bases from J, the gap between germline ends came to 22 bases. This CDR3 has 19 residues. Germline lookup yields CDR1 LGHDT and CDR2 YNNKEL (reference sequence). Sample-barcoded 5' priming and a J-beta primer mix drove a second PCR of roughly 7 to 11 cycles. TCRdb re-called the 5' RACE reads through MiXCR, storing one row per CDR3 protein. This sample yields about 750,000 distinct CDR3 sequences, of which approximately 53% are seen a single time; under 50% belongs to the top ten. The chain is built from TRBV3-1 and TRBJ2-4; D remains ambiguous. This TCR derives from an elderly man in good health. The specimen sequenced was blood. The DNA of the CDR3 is TGTGCCAGCAGCCCCCTCCCCGGCAGGCCCCCGGAAGCCAAAAACATTCAGTACTTC. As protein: CASSPLPGRPPEAKNIQYF.